Here is one T cell receptor (beta chain) with its context. Its antigen is currently unknown. These data come from a study of cytomegalovirus exposure and HLA in healthy donors. Study conclusions and caveats: Most TCR sequences were rare, but some public TCRs occurred in many donors.

The PCR used 60 Vbeta and 13 Jbeta primers. In the source study's methods: Later work found 80 million to 85 million unique TCR beta chains, with roughly 11 million shared. Only in-frame clones appear in the TCRdb table, and some are missing; sequencing was by immunoSEQ multiplex PCR. The V and J calls and clone size come from that table; D and trimming were worked out from the DNA. Here the sample spans 76,000 or so clones, around 70% being singletons. Germline V lookup: CDR1 LNHDA, CDR2 SQIVND (reference sequence). The CDR3 runs 14 residues. V lost 7 bases to trimming and J lost 4 bases; unmatched junction nucleotides: 7.

This rearrangement joins TRBV19 to TRBJ1-3; 7 nucleotides match TRBD1. This TCR derives from a woman aged 35 to 49 in good health and CMV-seropositive. Material for sequencing was PBMCs. The CDR3 bases are TGTGCCAGTAATACAGGGGCGGTCGGAAACACCATATATTTT. Residues: CASNTGAVGNTIYF.